The T cell receptor beta chain described here comes from a study of T cells in Graves' hyperthyroidism and ophthalmopathy. TCR beta CDR3 region amplification was performed from RNA transcripts. With the HTBI primer set, the TCR CDR3 went through a first round of RT-PCR. TCRdb used MiXCR to reprocess the multiplex PCR reads, holding one entry per CDR3 protein. The table has 250,000 to 300,000 distinct CDR3 sequences, more than 14% seen once. This clonotype appeared many times. This CDR3 is built from 12 residues. Trimming took 0 bases from V and 8 from J, leaving 8 bases between them. Per the germline V gene, CDR1 is GTSNPN and CDR2 is SVGIG (reference sequence). Participants, patients aged 18 to 65, had newly diagnosed hyperthyroidism with a duration under 2 months. First hyperthyroidism diagnosis is when the blood sample was obtained, before any ophthalmopathy symptoms.

This chain uses TRBV30 with TRBJ1-3; D call uncertain. The sample comprised blood. The receptor was isolated from a woman aged 40 to 49 with Graves' hyperthyroidism that later progressed to Graves' ophthalmopathy. The CDR3 here is CAWSVGSDTIYF. CDR3 sequence (DNA): TGTGCCTGGAGTGTGGGCTCGGACACCATATATTTT.